These 2 T cell receptor beta chains share one sample of origin, sequenced in a study of tumor and adjacent non-tumor tissue in lung cancer. RNA was extracted from bulk tissue without any cell sorting. The normal lung tissue was taken more than 3 cm from the tumor edge. The library came from three nested PCR rounds adapted from ARM-PCR protocols. Each CDR3 protein gets one entry after TCRdb re-called the multiplex PCR reads with MiXCR. The sample consists of almost 75,000 distinct CDR3 sequences, 55% to 70% of them appearing once. The sample comprised distant non-tumor lung tissue. The receptors originated from a woman aged 45-59 years with non-small cell lung cancer.

On this clonotype itself: The missing conserved phenylalanine or tryptophan at the end of this CDR3 makes a read error likely. The limits of the CDR3 on the DNA are not certain, so only TCRdb's listed CDR3 is given. The chain employs TRBV11-2 and TRBJ1-4. The length of the CDR3 is 13 amino acids, counting both ends. Germline CDR1 and CDR2: SGHAT and FQNNGV. The CDR3 loop reads CATSLDLWGSLFS.

On this clonotype: It may be a read error: a sequence one base away is much more abundant. DNA of the CDR3: TGTGCCAGCAGTCGGGACGTAGGCGACGAGCAGCACTTC. Its translation is CASSRDVGDEQHF. The chain is built from TRBV6-2 or TRBV6-3 and TRBJ2-7; D is perhaps TRBD1 or TRBD2 (5 bases each). CDR1 MNHEY and CDR2 SVGEGT come from the germline V gene. This CDR3 is built from 13 residues.